This passage covers 10 T cell receptor beta chains from one sample sequenced in a study of a mutant IDH1 vaccine in newly diagnosed glioma. Time point indicated: baseline, week 1 (first vaccination visit). The treatment was: pre-vaccination baseline after standard-of-care therapy. Assay used: immunoSEQ multiplex PCR; TCRdb lists only in-frame clones, some missing. The sample yields tens of thousands of clones, around 80% seen once. The sample here was peripheral blood mononuclear cells (PBMCs), taken from a glioma patient treated with radiotherapy, temozolomide or both. The receptors were gathered from a woman aged 18-35 years with glioma. Some clones in this sample may be carry-over from other donors' samples.

The V and J genes are TRBV4-2 and TRBJ1-1, with D maybe TRBD1 (5 bases). Trimming removed 0 bases from V and 5 bases from J, with 10 bases in between. The CDR3 is 14 residues long. Germline CDR1 is LGHNA and CDR2 is YNFKEQ. CDR3 DNA: TGTGCCAGCAGCCAAGATGGGGGGGGGACTGAAGCTTTCTTT. Residues: CASSQDGGGTEAFF.

This chain uses TRBV11-2 with TRBJ2-5; TRBD1 agrees at 10 bases. The CDR3 runs 14 residues. The germline V gene has CDR1 SGHAT and CDR2 FQNNGV. V trimming: 2 bases; J trimming: 6 bases; junction bases outside the gene matches: 3. CDR3 sequence (DNA): TGTGCCAGCAGCTTAAGGACAGGGGGTAAGACCCAGTACTTC. As protein: CASSLRTGGKTQYF.

The chain links TRBV6-4 to TRBJ1-2; no definite D call. Trimming took 5 bases from V and 0 from J, leaving 13 bases between them. CDR1 MRHNA and CDR2 SNTAGT come from the germline V gene. The CDR3 covers 15 residues. DNA of the CDR3: TGTGCCAGCAGTCCCTCCGGTCGGGCTAACTATGGCTACACCTTC. It translates to CASSPSGRANYGYTF.

There are a few counts of this clone. The chain links TRBV4-3 to TRBJ2-7, with D maybe TRBD2 (5 bases). In germline, CDR1 is LGHNA, CDR2 YSLEER. This CDR3 comprises 15 residues. V was shortened by 0 bases and J by 5 bases, with 14 bases between the two germline ends. The CDR3 DNA reads TGCGCCAGCAGCCAAGATACGGGGTTTAGGAACGAGCAGTACTTC. Protein product: CASSQDTGFRNEQYF.

V gene TRBV30 combines with J gene TRBJ2-7; either TRBD1 or TRBD2 may supply D (5 bases each). The V end was cut by 3 bases, the J end by 4 bases, with 16 bases between. This CDR3 is 14 amino acids long. Germline V lookup: CDR1 GTSNPN, CDR2 SVGIG (reference sequence). The DNA of the CDR3 is TGTGCCTGGAGGGAAGCCGGGACGCCGTACGAGCAGTACTTC. Translating it yields CAWREAGTPYEQYF.

Only a few counts were recorded for this clone. The chain is built from TRBV30 and TRBJ1-1, with D unclear. Trimming cost V 0 bases and J 6 bases, with 11 bases left between them. Germline V lookup: CDR1 GTSNPN, CDR2 SVGIG (reference sequence). The CDR3 contains 13 residues. As DNA, the CDR3 is TGTGCCTGGAGTGTGTTCCGGGCCGCTGAAGCTTTCTTT. Its protein product is CAWSVFRAAEAFF.

The V gene is TRBV7-2, the J gene TRBJ1-1; 8 bases line up with TRBD1. Germline loops: CDR1 SGHTA, CDR2 FQGNSA. This CDR3 spans 15 amino acids. Trimming removed 3 bases from V and 0 bases from J; junction bases left unmatched: 3. DNA of the CDR3: TGTGCCAGCAGCTTCAAGACAGGGGTGAACACTGAAGCTTTCTTT. Its protein is CASSFKTGVNTEAFF.

CDR3 DNA sequence: TGTGCCATCACTGACAGGGGGAGTCGCACTGAAGCTTTCTTT. Its protein is CAITDRGSRTEAFF. The gene calls are TRBV10-3 and TRBJ1-1; 9 bases fit TRBD1. CDR1 is ENHRY and CDR2 is SYGVKD in the germline V gene. After removal of 7 bases from V and 4 bases from J, the junction contained 7 bases not matched to a gene. This CDR3 region has 14 residues.

This rearrangement joins TRBV5-1 to TRBJ1-4, with D maybe TRBD1 (5 bases). V was pared by 2 bases and J by 6 bases, with 11 bases between. Germline values: CDR1 SGHRS, CDR2 YFSETQ. The CDR3 is made up of 14 amino acids. The CDR3 reads CASSLQDGDEKLFF. CDR3 bases: TGCGCCAGCAGCTTACAGGACGGGGATGAAAAACTGTTTTTT.

The CDR3: CASRGGSYNSPLHF. CDR3 sequence (DNA): TGTGCCAGCAGGGGGGGATCCTATAATTCACCCCTCCACTTT. The chain carries TRBV7-2 and TRBJ1-6, with D tentatively TRBD1 (5 bases). The CDR3 consists of 14 residues. Per germline, CDR1 SGHTA and CDR2 FQGNSA. Trimming took off 6 bases at V and 1 base at J, with 7 bases between the two ends.